This T cell receptor (beta chain) is drawn from a study of blood T cell repertoires in COVID-19. Study in general: PBMCs, B-cell-depleted T cells, or T cells were the source of the cDNA or gDNA that made up the material.

The V segment lost 6 bases and the J segment 4 bases; nucleotides outside the gene matches: 11. CDR1 and CDR2 (germline): MNHEY, SMNVEV (reference sequence). CDR3 length: 16 residues. Authors' data handling: Amplifying reference gene primers gave estimates of nucleated cell counts. Data came from immunoSEQ multiplex PCR; TCRdb stores just in-frame clones and leaves some out. V and J calls and clone size are as listed in that table; D and trimming were resolved from the DNA. This table has about 26,000 clones, roughly 88% appearing once. This receptor was identified in a human donor in a cohort sampled during active COVID-19. What was sequenced was peripheral blood. The V call is TRBV27, the J call TRBJ2-2; 7 positions agree with TRBD1. The CDR3 loop reads CASRSSGTVFTGELFF. The CDR3 DNA reads as TGTGCCAGCAGGAGTTCCGGGACAGTGTTCACCGGGGAGCTGTTTTTT.